The clone carrying this TCR beta chain was recorded at least ten times. Its antigen remains unidentified. Unique molecular identifiers were added to individual cDNA molecules. TCRdb re-derived calls from the 5' RACE reads in MiXCR, one entry per CDR3 protein. The sample holds around 29,000 distinct CDR3 sequences, roughly 5.3% seen once. These data originate in a study of early T cells in non-severe SARS-CoV-2 infection. Study details: Alpha and beta chains were unpaired, from unsorted whole-blood bulk RNA.

Study results and caveats: CD4 and private specificities were missed by VDJdb matching, which favored anti-spike CD8 responses.

Germline CDR1 is MNHEY and CDR2 is SVGAGI. Trimming at V came to 5 bases and at J to 5 bases, leaving 7 bases not matched to a gene. CDR3 size: 14 residues. The TCR sequence derives from an adult who was a healthcare worker with PCR-confirmed SARS-CoV-2 infection or an uninfected control (not recorded which). The material sequenced was whole blood. The rearrangement links TRBV6-5 to TRBJ2-7; 9 bases agree with TRBD1. CDR3: CASSNQQGANEQYF. CDR3 sequence (DNA): TGTGCCAGCAGTAATCAACAGGGGGCCAACGAGCAGTACTTC.